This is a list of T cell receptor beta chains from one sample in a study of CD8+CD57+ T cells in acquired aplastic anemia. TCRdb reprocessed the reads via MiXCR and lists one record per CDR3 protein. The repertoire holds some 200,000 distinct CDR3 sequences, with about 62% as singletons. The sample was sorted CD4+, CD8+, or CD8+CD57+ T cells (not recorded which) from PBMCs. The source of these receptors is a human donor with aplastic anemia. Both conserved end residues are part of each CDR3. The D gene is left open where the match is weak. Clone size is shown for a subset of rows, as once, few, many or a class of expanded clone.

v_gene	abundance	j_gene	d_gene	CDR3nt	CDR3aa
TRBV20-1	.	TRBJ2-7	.	TGCAGTGCTAGTCAGGGTTACCACGAGCGGTACTTC	CSASQGYHERYF
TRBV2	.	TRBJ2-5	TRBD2	TGTGCCAGCACCATAGCGGGGACCCAAGAGACCCAGTACTTC	CASTIAGTQETQYF
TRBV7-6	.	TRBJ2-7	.	TGTGCCAGCAACCGTTACGAGCAGTACTTC	CASNRYEQYF
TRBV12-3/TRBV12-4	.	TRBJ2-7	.	TGTGCCAGCAGTTTATTGCCAGTCGAGCAGTACTTC	CASSLLPVEQYF
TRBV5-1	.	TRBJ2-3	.	TGCGCCAGCAGCTTGTGGGGTGTGGATACGCAGTATTTT	CASSLWGVDTQYF
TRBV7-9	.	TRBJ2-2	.	TGTGCCAGCAGCAAAGGACAAAAGAACACCGGGGAGCTGTTTTTT	CASSKGQKNTGELFF
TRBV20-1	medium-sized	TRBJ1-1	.	TGCAGTGCTAGCCCCGGGGTCGGGGACACTGAAGCTTTCTTT	CSASPGVGDTEAFF
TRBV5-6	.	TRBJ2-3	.	TGTGCCAGCACCATGGGGGGACACACAGATACGCAGTATTTT	CASTMGGHTDTQYF
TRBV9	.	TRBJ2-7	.	TGTGCCAGCAGCGCCATCTACGAGCAGTACTTC	CASSAIYEQYF
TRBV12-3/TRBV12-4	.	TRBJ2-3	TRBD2	TGTGCCAGCAGTGCGGGGGGGCTGCCAGATACGCAGTATTTT	CASSAGGLPDTQYF
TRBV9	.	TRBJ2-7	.	TGTGCCAGCAGCTTGGACGGTCGAACCTACGAGCAGTGCTTC	CASSLDGRTYEQCF
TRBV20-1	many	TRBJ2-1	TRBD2	TGCAGTGCCGGACTAGCGGGGGCATACAATGAGCAGTTCTTC	CSAGLAGAYNEQFF
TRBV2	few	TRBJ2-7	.	TGTGCCAGCAGTGATAAACTCCTAACAACCTACGAGCAGTACTTC	CASSDKLLTTYEQYF
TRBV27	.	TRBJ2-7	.	TGTGCCAGCATGATAGCTACTAGCTCCTACGAGCAGTACTTC	CASMIATSSYEQYF
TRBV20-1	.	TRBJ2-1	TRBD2	TGCAGTGCTGATGCCCGACTAGCGGGACACAATGAGCAGTTCTTC	CSADARLAGHNEQFF
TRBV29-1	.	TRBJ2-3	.	TGCAGCGTTGCACGTGGGGGGGGCTTCGCAGATACGCAGTATTTT	CSVARGGGFADTQYF
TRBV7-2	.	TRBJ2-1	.	TGTGCCAGCAGCTTAGCGCAGGTAGGGAATGAGCAGTTCTTC	CASSLAQVGNEQFF
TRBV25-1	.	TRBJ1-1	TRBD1	TGTGCCAGCACCAGGGGGGCAGACACTGAAGCTTTCTTT	CASTRGADTEAFF
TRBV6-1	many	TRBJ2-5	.	TGTGCCAGCAGCCTTTTCGAAGAGACCCAGTACTTC	CASSLFEETQYF
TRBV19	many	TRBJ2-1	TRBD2	TGTGCCAGTAGTATTTACTCGGGACTACCATACAATGAGCAGTTCTTC	CASSIYSGLPYNEQFF
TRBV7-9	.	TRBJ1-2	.	TGTGCCAGCAGTTACATCGGGGGGTGGGATGGCTACACCTTC	CASSYIGGWDGYTF
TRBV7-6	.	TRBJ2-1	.	TGTGCCAGCAGCTTAGGGCCCTCCGTTGAGCAGTTCTTC	CASSLGPSVEQFF
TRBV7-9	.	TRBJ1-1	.	TGTGCCAGCACCGAGGCGGGCACTGAAGCTTTCTTT	CASTEAGTEAFF
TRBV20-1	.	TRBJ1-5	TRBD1	TGCAGTGCTAGAGGGACAGGGGGCTGGCCCCAGCATTTT	CSARGTGGWPQHF
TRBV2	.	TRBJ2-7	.	TGTGCCAGCAGTAATGGGGGATGGCAGTACTTC	CASSNGGWQYF
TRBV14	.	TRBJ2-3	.	TGTGCCAGCAGCCAGGTTCGACAGGGAGGCGATGGGGATACGCAGTATTTT	CASSQVRQGGDGDTQYF